A single sample is the source of the 7 T cell receptor beta chains below, sequenced in a study of OX40 agonist ivuxolimab in advanced cancers. Sequencing was performed with immunoSEQ multiplex PCR; in TCRdb, only in-frame clones are kept and a portion is missing. The table includes 60,000 to 85,000 clones, roughly 89% detected once. Here the sequenced sample was CD4+ or CD8+ T cells sorted from blood, taken in a trial of the OX40 agonist ivuxolimab. These receptors originate from an adult with an advanced solid tumor such as melanoma, head and neck, liver or kidney cancer.

The chain couples TRBV19 to TRBJ1-1, with 8 bases aligning to TRBD1. Germline trimming cut 5 bases from V and 4 bases from J; bases unmatched to any gene: 9. There are 15 residues in the CDR3. Germline CDR1 LNHDA, CDR2 SQIVND (reference sequence). The CDR3 region is CASSRLGQGGTEAFF. Here the CDR3 DNA reads TGTGCCAGTAGTCGCCTTGGACAGGGAGGCACTGAAGCTTTCTTT.

The V and J genes are TRBV28 and TRBJ2-1; perhaps TRBD1 as D (5 bases). Germline V lookup: CDR1 MDHEN, CDR2 SYDVKM. Trimming removed 11 bases from V and 3 bases from J, with 14 bases in between. The CDR3 extends over 13 amino acids. The CDR3 nucleotides read TGTGCCTCAGGGCTAGGCAACTACAATGAGCAGTTCTTC. As protein: CASGLGNYNEQFF.

V usage is TRBV28 and J usage is TRBJ1-1; D is possibly TRBD1 (5 bases). CDR1 MDHEN and CDR2 SYDVKM come from the germline V gene. This CDR3 contains 16 residues. V was pared by 3 bases and J by 1 base, with 15 bases between. The CDR3 reads CASSFPQGSENTEAFF. The DNA for the CDR3 is TGTGCCAGCAGTTTTCCGCAGGGATCGGAGAACACTGAAGCTTTCTTT.

The rearrangement uses TRBV5-4 and TRBJ1-6; D uncertain. This CDR3 contains 14 residues. The V and J ends lost 1 base and 8 bases respectively, with 10 bases between them. Germline CDR1 SGHNT, CDR2 YYREEE (reference sequence). Written as DNA, the CDR3 is TGTGCCAGCAGCTTGACCGGGAGGGATTCACCCCTCCACTTT. Its translation: CASSLTGRDSPLHF.

This rearrangement joins TRBV16 to TRBJ2-2; TRBD1 matches 8 bases. The CDR3 loop spans 13 amino acids. Germline CDR1 reads KGHSY; CDR2 reads FQNENV. Unmatched junction bases numbered 2, after V lost 7 bases and J lost 4 bases. Here the CDR3 DNA reads TGTGCCAGCAACAGGGGGTCCACCGGGGAGCTGTTTTTT. Protein product: CASNRGSTGELFF. The full variable domain, completed using reference TRBV16 and TRBJ2-2, is GEEVAQTPKHLVRGEGQKAKLYCAPIKGHSYVFWYQQVLKNEFKFLISFQNENVFDETGMPKERFSAKCLPNSPCSLEIQATKLEDSAVYFCASNRGSTGELFFGEGSRLTVL.

The genes are TRBV7-2 and TRBJ1-5; TRBD1 might be the D (6 bases). Germline V gives CDR1 SGHTA, CDR2 FQGNSA. V lost 5 bases and J lost 7, with 12 bases in between. CDR3 size: 13 residues. The CDR3 bases are TGTGCCAGCAGCGTTCAGGGGTCCCAGCCCCAGCATTTT. Encoded protein: CASSVQGSQPQHF.

The V call is TRBV6-5, the J call TRBJ2-5, with 7 bases aligning to TRBD2. The germline V gene encodes CDR1 MNHEY and CDR2 SVGAGI. This CDR3 contains 13 residues. The junction had 8 bases not matched to a gene; V was cut back by 0 bases and J by 13 bases. The CDR3 reads CASSYSSGRDPYF. CDR3 sequence (DNA): TGTGCCAGCAGTTACTCGTCGGGGAGGGACCCGTACTTC.